This T cell receptor beta chain was captured in a study of T-cell reconstitution after alpha-beta-depleted transplantation in children (TCRdb year 2016). About the investigation overall: Using TCR repertoire profiling, the study quantitatively followed how T-cell immune reconstitution unfolded in children after TCRalphabeta/CD19-depleted allogeneic hematopoietic cell transplantation.

About this clonotype: The antigen this receptor binds is unknown. The sample holds no much larger clone one base away, and base qualities are not on file.

What the treatment or condition label conveys for this sample: allogeneic hematopoietic cell transplantation with graft depleted of TCRalphabeta T cells and CD19 B cells. Transplant recipients were children who received TCRalphabeta/CD19-depleted allogeneic hematopoietic cell grafts. Paper-wide results and their limitations: Apparently early alphabetaT-cell count recovery about two months after transplant reportedly relied on only several hundred rapidly expanded clones derived from non-depleted graft cells. The frequencies of hyperexpanded clones fell over the following months, and after one year, T-cell counts and TCRbeta diversity were mostly attributed to newly produced T cells. In some patients, the high TCRbeta diversity seen at day 60 was put down to recipient T cells and intrathymic progenitors that had survived conditioning.

V lost 5 bases and J lost 4 bases; the stretch between them is 17 bases long. Looking up the germline V gene yields CDR1 SGHTA and CDR2 FQGNSA. Inclusive of the bounding cysteine and phenylalanine, the CDR3 is 15 residues long. Only CDR3 DNA remains: 45 bases, in frame from the first base. The method was PCR. This sample was sequenced with an Illumina HiSeq 2500. To normalize quantification of the TCRbeta repertoire, the TCR libraries were built with molecular barcoding that relied on unique molecular identifiers. TCRdb took the public reads, trimmed them with fastp at Q25, ran MiXCR for clone calling and kept in-frame beta chains. CDR3 protein sequences are deduplicated, and each keeps its most common genes and DNA. The sample table contains about 580,000 distinct CDR3 sequences; only one count was recorded for approximately 22% of them. Roughly 15% of the sample is in the top ten clones.

This TCR came from a boy under two years old who had a stem cell transplant for acute myeloid leukemia, so the T cells may come from the graft donor. The V and J genes are TRBV7-2 and TRBJ1-2; possibly the D gene is TRBD1, per 5 matching bases. The sample was PBMCs, mostly from graft donor cells, taken 360 days after TCRalphabeta/CD19-depleted stem cell transplant. The DNA sequence follows: TGTGCCAGCAGCCAACGGGGGGGAGGAGGCTATGGCTACACCTTC. This translates into CASSQRGGGGYGYTF.